The 14 T cell receptor delta chains presented below share a single source sample, sequenced in a study of gamma delta lymphoproliferative disorders and STAT genes. TCRdb reapplied CATT to the multiplex PCR reads. The profile covers around 3,100 delta-chain clones, with more than 0.95% appearing a single time and roughly 25% taken by the ten largest. PBMCs from patients and controls supplied the genomic DNA for sequencing. Sequenced input: blood. The receptors derive from a human donor in good health.

With regard to this clone: This DNA's translation differs at residue 6 from TCRdb's protein, which comes from a much larger clone; a read error is likely, and the protein shown is translated from the DNA. Other nucleotide sequences in the sample specify the same CDR3. The chain joins TRDV2 to TRDJ1, with 13 positions matching TRDD3. V shed 3 bases, J shed 2 bases, and the junction held 5 bases outside the gene matches. Germline V lookup: CDR1 GEAIGNYY, CDR2 EKD. CDR3 length: 16 residues. The CDR3 region has the DNA TGTGCCTGTGACCCGGTACTGGGGGATACGACCGATAAACTCATCTTT. This gives the protein CACDPVLGDTTDKLIF.

In the case of this clone: A far larger clone is off by one base, so a read error is likely. The same CDR3 can be traced to other DNA sequences in this sample. J is TRDJ1 and V is TRDV2; 7 bases are a match to TRDD3. Germline values: CDR1 GEAIGNYY, CDR2 EKD. CDR3 length: 16 amino acids. CDR3 DNA: TGTGCCTGTGACACCTTGGGGGACTCGTACACCGACAAACTCATCTTT. Translated: CACDTLGDSYTDKLIF.

Details on this clone: TCRdb has a much larger clone's protein, which differs at residue 4 from the translation of this DNA, likely because of a read error; what is shown is the protein translated from the DNA. The V call is TRDV2, the J call TRDJ1; 12 positions match TRDD3. With 5 bases clipped from V and 4 bases from J, the junction kept 10 bases outside the gene matches. The CDR3 has 16 amino acids. Looked up from germline, CDR1 is GEAIGNYY and CDR2 is EKD. The CDR3 DNA reads as TGTGCCTGTGGCTTTCTACTGGGGGATACTGGCGATAAACTCATCTTT. Translating gives CACGFLLGDTGDKLIF.

This clone was detected a few times. This DNA's translation differs at residue 5 from TCRdb's protein, which comes from a much larger clone; a read error is likely, and the protein shown is translated from the DNA. The chain carries TRAV29/DV5 and TRDJ1, with D possibly being TRDD3 (6 bases). This CDR3 is built from 14 residues. Per germline, CDR1 NSMFDY and CDR2 ISSIKDK. As DNA, the CDR3 is TGTGCTCTCCTTGTTGGGGGGCCGTTCGATAAACTCATCTTT. This gives the protein CALLVGGPFDKLIF.

This clone was counted a few times. The protein held in TCRdb is that of a much larger clone and does not match this DNA's translation at residue 9, likely because of a read error; the protein shown is translated from the DNA. The J gene is TRDJ1, the V gene TRAV29/DV5; 11 bases fit TRDD3. CDR3 length: 19 residues. Per germline, CDR1 NSMFDY and CDR2 ISSIKDK. V was clipped by 2 bases and J by 4 bases; unmatched bases: 19. CDR3 region: CAARPTSDYGGYAGDKLIF. DNA for the CDR3: TGTGCAGCAAGGCCTACGTCCGATTATGGGGGATACGCCGGCGATAAACTCATCTTT. The full variable domain, its missing parts supplied by reference TRAV29/DV5 and TRDJ1, is DQQVKQNSPSLSVQEGRISILNCDYTNSMFDYFLWYKKYPAEGPTFLISISSIKDKNEDGRFTVFLNKSAKHLSLHIVPSQPGDSAVYFCAARPTSDYGGYAGDKLIFGKGTRVTVEP.

This clone was counted between two and nine times. A much more abundant neighbour one base away suggests this may be a read error. The DNA is left out, because the CDR3 cannot be placed on it with certainty; the CDR3 is given as TCRdb lists it. The J gene is TRDJ1, the V gene TRAV29/DV5; the table's D call, TRDD3, was not checked against the DNA. From its first to its last residue, the CDR3 has 20 amino acids. Germline loops: CDR1 NSMFDY, CDR2 ISSIKDK. Here the CDR3 reads CSVLLCSKRVKGLPTDKLIF.

Regarding this clone: The TCRdb protein, from a much larger clone, departs from this DNA's translation at residue 5, likely by read error; the protein shown derives from the DNA. The chain links TRDV2 to TRDJ1, with D possibly TRDD3 on 6 matching bases. V was shortened by 3 bases and J by 0 bases, with 19 bases between the two germline ends. Looked up from germline, CDR1 is GEAIGNYY and CDR2 is EKD. The CDR3 totals 17 residues. CDR3 in DNA: TGTGCCTGTGACGCCCGGAGGGGGACCCCTTACACCGATAAACTCATCTTT. Its protein product is CACDARRGTPYTDKLIF.

This clone has a handful of counts. The TCRdb protein comes from a much larger clone and disagrees with this DNA's translation at residue 3, likely due to a read error; the protein given here is derived from the DNA. The genes are TRDV2 and TRDJ1; 7 bases fit TRDD3. CDR3 length equals 18 residues. Germline loops: CDR1 GEAIGNYY, CDR2 EKD. The DNA for the CDR3 is TGTGCCTATGACCGTCTTTCCCCGGGGGGGGGATTATACGGTAAACTCATCTTT. Protein sequence: CAYDRLSPGGGLYGKLIF.

The table lists this clone with a few counts. The TCRdb protein comes from a much larger clone and disagrees with this DNA's translation at residue 9, likely due to a read error; the protein given here is derived from the DNA. J is TRDJ1 and V is TRDV2, with 10 bases that match TRDD3. The germline CDR1 and CDR2 sequences are GEAIGNYY and EKD. V was pared by 0 bases and J by 1 base, with 16 bases of the junction left unmatched. There are 20 residues in the CDR3. CDR3 sequence (DNA): TGTGCCTGTGACACCGTCGCCGACCGGGGGATACGCGGGGTCACCGATAAACTCATCTTT. Residues: CACDTVADRGIRGVTDKLIF.

About this clone: This likely reflects a read error, since a far larger clone is one base away. The identical CDR3 is also encoded by other nucleotide sequences in the sample. This chain's CDR3 is CALGELTSYRGILGGDKLIF. The CDR3 region has the DNA TGTGCTCTTGGGGAACTTACTTCCTACCGAGGGATACTCGGAGGCGATAAGCTCATCTTT. V and J are TRDV1 and TRDJ1; TRDD2 might be the D (8 bases). Germline V gives CDR1 TSWWSYY, CDR2 QGS. The CDR3 sequence is 20 residues long.

This clone was counted between two and nine times. This DNA translates differently at residue 6 from the TCRdb protein, which is that of a much larger clone; a read error is likely, and the protein shown is the DNA's own translation. This chain uses TRDV1 with TRDJ1; 12 bases align to TRDD3. The germline CDR1 and CDR2 sequences are TSWWSYY and QGS. Unmatched junction bases numbered 11, after V lost 3 bases and J lost 0 bases. The CDR3 has 19 amino acids. In nucleotides, the CDR3 is TGTGCTCTTGGGGAGCTTTCCTACAACTGGGGGATACACACCGATAAACTCATCTTT. Protein product: CALGELSYNWGIHTDKLIF.

This clone was recorded a few times. This likely reflects a read error, since a far larger clone is one base away. In the same sample, other DNA sequences code for this CDR3. The chain employs TRDV2 and TRDJ1, with 13 positions matching TRDD3. The germline CDR1 and CDR2 sequences are GEAIGNYY and EKD. CDR3 length: 20 residues. The ends lost 1 base at V and 1 base at J; junction bases unmatched: 14. The CDR3: CACDTVADWGIRGVTDKLIF. The CDR3 region has the DNA TGTGCCTGTGACACTGTCGCCGACTGGGGGATACGCGGGGTCACCGATAAACTCATCTTT.

About this clone itself: The protein in TCRdb stems from a much larger clone and differs at residue 11 from this DNA's translation, likely a read error; here the protein is translated from the DNA. V usage is TRDV2 and J usage is TRDJ1, with TRDD3 identical over 10 bases. Per germline, CDR1 GEAIGNYY and CDR2 EKD. CDR3 length: 18 amino acids. With 1 base clipped from V and 1 base from J, the junction kept 11 bases outside the gene matches. The CDR3 sequence: CACDTLRLGDMFTDKLIF. DNA of the CDR3: TGTGCCTGTGACACACTTCGCCTGGGGGATATGTTCACCGATAAACTCATCTTT.

This clone is categorized as medium-sized. In the same sample, other DNA sequences code for this CDR3. Here the CDR3 reads CALGELVLAYWGISDKLIF. CDR3 bases: TGTGCTCTTGGGGAACTAGTTCTCGCATACTGGGGGATATCCGATAAACTCATCTTT. V gene TRDV1 combines with J gene TRDJ1; 11 bases are a match to TRDD3. Germline CDR1 and CDR2: TSWWSYY and QGS. This CDR3 has 19 residues. V was clipped by 0 bases and J by 3 bases; unmatched bases: 12.